Following are 3 T cell receptor beta chains from one sample sequenced in a study of CD8 T cells in Susac syndrome. Reverse transcription used about 0.45 to 1 ug RNA and random hexamers. TCRdb reprocessed the immunoSEQ multiplex PCR reads via MiXCR and lists one record per CDR3 protein. This table holds approximately 220,000 distinct CDR3 sequences, about 94% found once. The sample consisted of CD8+ T cells from PBMCs. The receptors shown here come from a human donor with multiple sclerosis.

J is TRBJ2-7 and V is TRBV12-5; 14 bases line up with TRBD2. The CDR3 has 22 amino acids. Germline lookup yields CDR1 LGHNT and CDR2 FRNRAP. With V trimmed by 7 bases and J by 0 bases, 23 bases remained unmatched. The DNA for the CDR3 is TGTGCTAGTGCTGGTTTCGGGGGACTAGCGGGAGACCGCAACCTGAGCTCCTACGAGCAGTACTTC. Protein sequence: CASAGFGGLAGDRNLSSYEQYF.

This chain connects TRBV14 to TRBJ2-7; D is uncertain. The CDR3 loop spans 14 amino acids. Per germline, CDR1 SGHDN and CDR2 FVKESK. V lost 4 bases to trimming and J lost 1 base, with 11 bases between them. CDR3 region: CASSLLGSSYEQYF. The CDR3, as DNA: TGTGCCAGCAGCCTCCTAGGTTCATCCTACGAGCAGTACTTC.

The genes are TRBV9 and TRBJ2-2; 8 nucleotides align to TRBD1. This CDR3 contains 12 residues. Germline values: CDR1 SGDLS, CDR2 YYNGEE. The trim removed 9 bases at V and 5 bases at J, leaving 3 bases unmatched. The chain's CDR3 is CAIDRGTGELFF. Written as DNA, the CDR3 is TGTGCCATTGACAGGGGAACCGGGGAGCTGTTTTTT.